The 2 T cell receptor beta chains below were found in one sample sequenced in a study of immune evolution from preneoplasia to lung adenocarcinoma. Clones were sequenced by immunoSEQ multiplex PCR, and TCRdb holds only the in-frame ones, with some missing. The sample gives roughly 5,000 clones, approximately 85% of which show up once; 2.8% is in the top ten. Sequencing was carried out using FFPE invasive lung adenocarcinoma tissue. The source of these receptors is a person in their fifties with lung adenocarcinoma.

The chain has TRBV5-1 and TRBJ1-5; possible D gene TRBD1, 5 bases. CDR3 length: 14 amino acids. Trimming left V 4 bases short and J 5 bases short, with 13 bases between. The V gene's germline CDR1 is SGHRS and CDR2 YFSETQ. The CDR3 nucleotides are TGCGCCAGCAGCCAGATGGGGGGGGATCAGCCCCAGCATTTT. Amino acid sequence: CASSQMGGDQPQHF.

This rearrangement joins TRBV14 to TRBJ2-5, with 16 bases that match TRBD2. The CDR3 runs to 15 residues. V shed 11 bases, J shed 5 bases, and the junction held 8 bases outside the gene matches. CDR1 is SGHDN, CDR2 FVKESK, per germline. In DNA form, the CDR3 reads TGTGCCCTATGGCAGGGACTAGCGGGGGGGGAGACCCAGTACTTC. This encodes CALWQGLAGGETQYF.